Below are 3 T cell receptor beta chains sequenced from a single sample in a study of lymphopenia after photon versus proton radiotherapy. Some clones are missing from TCRdb's copy, which holds only in-frame ones; the method was immunoSEQ multiplex PCR. The table records 13,000 or so clones, 70% to 90% of them present only once. Source: peripheral blood, taken from a patient treated with proton-based radiotherapy. The origin of the receptors is a man aged 60 to 75 with pancreatic cancer.

The V gene is TRBV5-8, the J gene TRBJ2-3; D is unresolved. The ends were cut back, 4 bases at V and 5 bases at J, with 8 bases in the middle. Germline CDR1 reads SGHTS; CDR2 reads YDEGEE. The length of the CDR3 is 12 residues. CDR3 in DNA: TGTGCCAGCAGCCCCCCAGGAGATACGCAGTATTTT. Protein: CASSPPGDTQYF.

V usage is TRBV5-4 and J usage is TRBJ2-2; 9 nucleotides line up with TRBD1. The CDR3 length is 15 residues. V lost 3 bases and J lost 5; bases outside the gene matches: 5. In germline, CDR1 is SGHNT, CDR2 YYREEE (reference sequence). The CDR3 sequence: CASSSTGTGTGELFF. The CDR3 nucleotides read TGTGCCAGCAGCTCAACCGGGACAGGGACCGGGGAGCTGTTTTTT.

V is TRBV6-6 and J is TRBJ2-3; 8 nucleotides line up with TRBD2. Per germline, CDR1 MNHNY and CDR2 SVGAGI (reference sequence). The CDR3 is 14 residues long. V dropped 8 bases and J dropped 0; count of bases not matched to a gene: 4. CDR3 region: CASREGASTDTQYF. In DNA, the CDR3 is TGTGCCAGCCGGGAGGGCGCTAGCACAGATACGCAGTATTTT.